What follows describes a single TCR beta chain. Participants, about 18 to 89 years old, spanned under 25 US areas. Recovery meant two consecutive negative NP/OP PCR tests, professional clearance, or resolved symptoms. The data were obtained in a study of blood T cell repertoires in COVID-19. Background on the study: Spain, Italy and the United States supplied samples that represented acute and convalescent COVID-19.

The repertoire was sequenced with immunoSEQ multiplex PCR; TCRdb's copy has only in-frame clones and lacks some. Found here are about 250,000 clones, 80% to 95% of them singletons; the top ten hold around 2%. Germline CDR1 LGHNT, CDR2 FRNRAP. The CDR3 covers 15 residues. Trimming cost V 6 bases and J 6 bases; bases outside gene matches: 9. This TCR was recovered from a young woman who had recovered from COVID-19. This rearrangement joins TRBV12-5 to TRBJ1-5, with TRBD1 matching 9 bases. The sample comprised PBMCs or T cells enriched from blood (not recorded which). The CDR3 sequence: CASGLYRGLCQPQHF. DNA for the CDR3: TGTGCTAGTGGCCTCTACAGGGGGCTTTGTCAGCCCCAGCATTTT.